The rows below give T cell receptor beta chains drawn from one sample of a study of blood T cell repertoires in COVID-19. Profiled with immunoSEQ multiplex PCR; TCRdb holds only in-frame clones, not every one. The repertoire holds roughly 300,000 clones, with around 86% as singletons. Input material: peripheral blood. The receptors originated from a human donor in a cohort sampled during active COVID-19. Each CDR3 is given with its conserved first and last residue. D genes are given only for firm matches. Rows give clone size only sometimes, using once, few, many, or a class for an expanded clone.

size	D	J	V	CDR3
NA	NA	TRBJ2-1	TRBV19	CASRLNRALGNEQFF
few	TRBD1	TRBJ1-2	TRBV7-2	CASSLGQNYGYTF
NA	NA	TRBJ2-5	TRBV4-3	CASSQGHQETQYF
NA	TRBD1	TRBJ1-3	TRBV5-1	CASSLDATGGNTIYF
NA	TRBD1	TRBJ2-2	TRBV24-1	CATRRTGTGELFF
NA	TRBD1	TRBJ1-1	TRBV4-2	CASSQVSGGTEAFF
NA	TRBD1	TRBJ2-1	TRBV27	CASSQGGSLNEQFF
NA	TRBD1	TRBJ1-2	TRBV5-6	CASRRQGWDYGYTF
NA	NA	TRBJ2-7	TRBV27	CASSPTRHEQYF
NA	TRBD2	TRBJ2-1	TRBV2	CASRKGLAGGNEQFF
NA	NA	TRBJ1-4	TRBV21-1	CASRRRTSATNEKLFF
NA	NA	TRBJ2-2	TRBV3-1/TRBV3-2	CASRSAGTGELFF
NA	TRBD1	TRBJ1-1	TRBV30	CAWTLTGLVNTEAFF
NA	TRBD2	TRBJ2-4	TRBV28	CASSRLAGGLTAKNIQYF
NA	TRBD2	TRBJ2-7	TRBV7-2	CASSFSSGGSYEQYF
NA	TRBD2	TRBJ2-7	TRBV29-1	CSVGAGTSGYEQYF
NA	NA	TRBJ2-1	TRBV7-9	CASSLASASRQHEQFF
NA	NA	TRBJ1-4	TRBV19	CASSTGTPTNEKLFF
NA	TRBD1	TRBJ1-1	TRBV14	CASSQANRGSAEAFF
NA	TRBD1	TRBJ1-2	TRBV7-8	CASSVQGLEYGYTF
many	NA	TRBJ1-1	TRBV7-8	CASSQGHLNTEAFF
once	TRBD1	TRBJ1-6	TRBV7-2	CASSLGGRDRFNSPLHF
NA	TRBD1	TRBJ2-7	TRBV27	CASSLSGQGSYEQYF
NA	TRBD1	TRBJ1-4	TRBV7-3	CASSPGTELPGGTNEKLFF
NA	NA	TRBJ2-2	TRBV12-5	CASGWRTGELFF
NA	TRBD1	TRBJ1-1	TRBV27	CASSFRGQGEAFF
few	TRBD2	TRBJ2-7	TRBV4-1	CASSHAAGLAGVGYEQYF
NA	NA	TRBJ1-1	TRBV6-6	CASSERGSGTEAFF
NA	TRBD2	TRBJ2-7	TRBV6-2/TRBV6-3	CASSPARLAGAYEQYF
NA	NA	TRBJ1-2	TRBV9	CASSVGPGSGYTF